Given below is one T cell receptor beta chain in context. This sample stems from a study of technical replicates of blood from a handful of donors. The CDR3 contains 13 residues. Per germline, CDR1 SGHTA and CDR2 FQGNSA. Trimming removed 5 bases at V and 7 bases at J, with 14 bases between. Clones were sequenced by immunoSEQ multiplex PCR, and TCRdb holds only the in-frame ones, with some missing. The sample lists some 64,000 clones; approximately 86% were seen once. This sequence originates from a human donor in good health. Some clones in this sample may be carry-over from other donors' samples. Sequencing input: PBMCs. V and J are TRBV7-2 and TRBJ1-1; D remains ambiguous. Written as DNA, the CDR3 is TGTGCCAGCAGCCCACCCATGCTAGGTGAAGCTTTCTTT. This gives the protein CASSPPMLGEAFF.